The T cell receptor beta chain described here comes from a study of T cell changes during pregnancy in multiple sclerosis. This CDR3 has 14 amino acids. The germline V gene has CDR1 SGHTA and CDR2 FQGTGA. V lost 1 base to trimming and J lost 2 bases, with 8 bases between them. Measured with immunoSEQ multiplex PCR; TCRdb has only the in-frame clones, and not every one. This table has tens of thousands of clones, around 90% appearing once. This specimen consisted of peripheral blood, obtained in the first trimester of pregnancy. V and J are TRBV7-3 and TRBJ1-2, with a possible D match to TRBD1 (5 bases). This TCR was recovered from a female donor in good health, enrolled as a control in a pregnancy study. CDR3 in DNA: TGTGCCAGCAGCTTAATTCCAGGGAACTATGGCTACACCTTC. Its protein is CASSLIPGNYGYTF.